This T cell receptor (beta chain) was identified in a study of blood T cell repertoires in COVID-19. Study at large: From the United States, Italy and Spain came samples of acute and convalescent COVID-19.

Sequenced by immunoSEQ multiplex PCR; TCRdb stores in-frame clones only, minus some. This repertoire shows approximately 300,000 clones, around 84% found once; its top ten account for more than 9%. V was pared by 5 bases and J by 0 bases, with 11 bases between. CDR1 and CDR2 from the germline V gene are KGHSH and LQKENI. CDR3 length: 15 amino acids. Categorization into cohorts depended on clinical history that participants reported. The chain recombines TRBV18 with TRBJ2-1; D may be TRBD2 (7 bases). The sample was PBMCs or T cells enriched from blood (not recorded which). This receptor was identified in a woman aged 18-35 years who had recovered from COVID-19. CDR3 nucleotide sequence: TGTGCCAGCTCAAGGGGGGACTACTCCTACAATGAGCAGTTCTTC. It yields the protein CASSRGDYSYNEQFF. The full variable domain, rest sourced from reference TRBV18 and TRBJ2-1, is NAGVMQNPRHLVRRRGQEARLRCSPMKGHSHVYWYRQLPEEGLKFMVYLQKENIIDESGMPKERFSAEFPKEGPSILRIQQVVRGDSAAYFCASSRGDYSYNEQFFGPGTRLTVL.